Listed below are T cell receptor beta chains from one sample, sequenced in a study of glioma-infiltrating T cells. TCRdb reprocessed the multiplex PCR reads via MiXCR and lists one record per CDR3 protein. The table includes under 200,000 distinct CDR3 sequences, more than 35% detected once. Sequencing used glioma tissue, nonneoplastic brain tissue, or PBMCs (not recorded which). The receptors stem from a human donor with low-grade glioma or glioblastoma, undergoing nonglioma brain surgery, or in good health (not recorded which). Both conserved end residues are trimmed from each CDR3. A D gene is named only where the DNA matches it firmly.

v_gene	j_gene	d_gene	CDR3aa
TRBV11-1	TRBJ2-3	.	ASSYQQIDRTDKQY
TRBV24-1	TRBJ2-2	.	ATSDPAPSAGELF
TRBV6-1	TRBJ1-1	.	ASRYRPSVTEAF
TRBV5-1	TRBJ2-7	.	ASSLGGSSYNEQY
TRBV20-1	TRBJ2-2	.	SARPFPISGTGELF
TRBV20-1	TRBJ2-7	TRBD1	SAVKTGRNYEQY
TRBV5-1	TRBJ2-3	TRBD2	ASSLAPGLAGGFIDTQY
TRBV6-1	TRBJ2-7	TRBD2	ASSLAGVSYEQY
TRBV18	TRBJ1-1	.	ASSLWGFNTEAF
TRBV7-9	TRBJ2-7	TRBD2	ASSYLSSGRQYEQY
TRBV12-3/TRBV12-4	TRBJ2-3	TRBD1	ASSFRSGGERTDTQY
TRBV3-1	TRBJ1-1	.	ASSQAGLAEAF
TRBV27	TRBJ1-1	.	ASSLRGRAEAF
TRBV27	TRBJ2-1	TRBD2	ASSFGASGSHYNEQF
TRBV7-2	TRBJ2-3	.	ASSLVDGADTQY
TRBV7-3	TRBJ2-7	TRBD1	ASSLTAGGERREQY
TRBV15	TRBJ2-1	.	AMSRDTENEQF